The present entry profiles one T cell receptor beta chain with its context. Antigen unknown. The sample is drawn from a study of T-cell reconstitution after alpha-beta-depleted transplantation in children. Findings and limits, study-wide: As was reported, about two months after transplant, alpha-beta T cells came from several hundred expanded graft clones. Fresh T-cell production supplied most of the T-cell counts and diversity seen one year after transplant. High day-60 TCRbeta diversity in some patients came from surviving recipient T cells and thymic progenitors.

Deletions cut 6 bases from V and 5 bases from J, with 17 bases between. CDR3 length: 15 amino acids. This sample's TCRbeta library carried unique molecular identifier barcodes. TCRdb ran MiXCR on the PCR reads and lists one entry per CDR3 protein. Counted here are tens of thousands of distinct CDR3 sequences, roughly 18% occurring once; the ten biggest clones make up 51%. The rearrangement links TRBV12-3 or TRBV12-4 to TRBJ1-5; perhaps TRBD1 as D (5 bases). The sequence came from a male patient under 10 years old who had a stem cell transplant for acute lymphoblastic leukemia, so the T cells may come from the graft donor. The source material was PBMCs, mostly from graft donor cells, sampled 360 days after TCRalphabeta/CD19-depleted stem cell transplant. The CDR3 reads CASSPSERGDQPQHF. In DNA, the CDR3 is TGTGCCAGCAGCCCATCCGAGCGGGGGGATCAGCCCCAGCATTTT.